This is a list of T cell receptor beta chains from one sample in a study of cytomegalovirus exposure and HLA in healthy donors. Repertoires were generated with immunoSEQ multiplex PCR, while TCRdb's copy carries only in-frame clones and drops some. The data show around 170,000 clones, with over 75% seen just once and roughly 0.5% held by the top ten. The specimen sequenced was PBMCs. The receptors originated from a woman aged 45-60 years in good health and CMV-seronegative. Each CDR3 is given with its conserved first and last residue. A D gene is named only where the DNA matches it firmly. Clone size appears in some rows only: once, few, many, or a class for an expanded clone.

size	D	length	V	J	DNA	CDR3
.	TRBD1	19	TRBV2	TRBJ1-2	TGTGCCAGCAGTGAAGGGTCCCGGGTTAACAGGGGAGCGAGCTATGGCTACACCTTC	CASSEGSRVNRGASYGYTF
once	.	15	TRBV6-1	TRBJ2-2	TGTGCCAGCAGTGAATGGAGCACGGGGGCCGGGGAGCTGTTTTTT	CASSEWSTGAGELFF
few	TRBD2	16	TRBV19	TRBJ2-3	TGTGCCAGTACCAGAGAGGCTAGCGGGAGGGCAGATACGCAGTATTTT	CASTREASGRADTQYF
few	.	14	TRBV2	TRBJ2-2	TGTGCCAGCAAGAGAGGGCCGGACACCGGGGAGCTGTTTTTT	CASKRGPDTGELFF
.	TRBD1	16	TRBV11-2	TRBJ1-3	TGTGCCAGCAGATCAACAGGGGCTCTCTCTGGAAACACCATATATTTT	CASRSTGALSGNTIYF
.	.	13	TRBV28	TRBJ1-1	TGTGCCACGGGCGGGTCCTTAGTCACTGAAGCTTTCTTT	CATGGSLVTEAFF
.	.	17	TRBV25-1	TRBJ2-6	TGTGCCAGCAGTGGGGTGGACGGGAGCTCTGGGGCCAACGTCCTGACTTTC	CASSGVDGSSGANVLTF
.	.	13	TRBV5-6	TRBJ2-7	TGTGCCAGCAGCTTGGCTGTTCCCTACGAGCAGTACTTC	CASSLAVPYEQYF
.	TRBD2	17	TRBV5-1	TRBJ2-1	TGCGCCAGCAGCTTGGCCGCCGGCGGGAGTTCCTACAATGAGCAGTTCTTC	CASSLAAGGSSYNEQFF
.	TRBD1	14	TRBV2	TRBJ1-4	TGTGCCAGCAGTGCCGGGACAGGGGTTGAAAAACTGTTTTTT	CASSAGTGVEKLFF
.	TRBD1	12	TRBV19	TRBJ1-2	TGTGCCAGTCAGGGACAGGTCTATGGCTACACCTTC	CASQGQVYGYTF
.	.	13	TRBV18	TRBJ2-7	TGTGCCAGCTCACCATTCCCCGGGGATGAGCAGTACTTC	CASSPFPGDEQYF
once	.	14	TRBV28	TRBJ2-3	TGTGCCAGCAGTTTAGGGACTAGCACAGATACGCAGTATTTT	CASSLGTSTDTQYF
.	TRBD1	14	TRBV2	TRBJ2-7	TGTGCCAGCAGCGCCGGGACAGGGGGCTACGAGCAGTACTTC	CASSAGTGGYEQYF
.	.	15	TRBV29-1	TRBJ2-2	TGCAGCGTTGATGGGGGGGCGCGGAGCACCGGGGAGCTGTTTTTT	CSVDGGARSTGELFF
.	.	15	TRBV7-2	TRBJ2-2	TGTGCCAGCAGCCCCCAGGGACTTACTACCGGGGAGCTGTTTTTT	CASSPQGLTTGELFF
.	TRBD1	14	TRBV2	TRBJ2-1	TGTGCCAGCAGAAGACAGGGGCCCCGCAATGAGCAGTTCTTC	CASRRQGPRNEQFF
.	.	14	TRBV13	TRBJ1-4	TGTGCCAGCAGTCAGACGGGTTTTAATGAAAAACTGTTTTTT	CASSQTGFNEKLFF
.	TRBD2	17	TRBV7-9	TRBJ2-1	TGTGCCAGCAGCCGCGGGAACGGATGGACTAGCGGGAGTGAGCAGTTCTTC	CASSRGNGWTSGSEQFF
.	.	14	TRBV28	TRBJ1-6	TGTGCCAGCAGTATTACAGGGTTAAATTCACCCCTCCACTTT	CASSITGLNSPLHF
.	TRBD2	14	TRBV5-6	TRBJ2-1	TGTGCCAGCAGCTCCAGACTAGCTGGCAATGAGCAGTTCTTC	CASSSRLAGNEQFF
.	TRBD2	15	TRBV28	TRBJ2-3	TGTGCCAGCAGTTTAGGTACTAGCGGCACACATACGCAGTATTTT	CASSLGTSGTHTQYF
.	.	14	TRBV28	TRBJ2-3	TGTGCCAGCAGTCCCATACTCCCCGGAGATACGCAGTATTTT	CASSPILPGDTQYF
.	.	15	TRBV5-4	TRBJ2-3	TGTGCCAGCAGCTTGTCTAAGCTTAGCACAGATACGCAGTATTTT	CASSLSKLSTDTQYF
.	.	17	TRBV4-1	TRBJ2-1	TGCGCCAGCAGCCAAAGCCCTGGGCGTAGCTCCTACAATGAGCAGTTCTTC	CASSQSPGRSSYNEQFF
.	TRBD1	16	TRBV28	TRBJ1-2	TGTGCCAGCACACGTACCGGGACAGGGGGTTCCTATGGCTACACCTTC	CASTRTGTGGSYGYTF
once	.	15	TRBV28	TRBJ2-2	TGTGCCAGCAGTTTTGGCCAGGGAAACACCGGGGAGCTGTTTTTT	CASSFGQGNTGELFF
.	.	17	TRBV9	TRBJ1-3	TGTGCCAGCAGCGTAGCTGGGCAGACCCTTTCTGGAAACACCATATATTTT	CASSVAGQTLSGNTIYF
.	.	15	TRBV7-9	TRBJ1-1	TGTGCCAGCAGCTTAGGGACAGTCATGAACACTGAAGCTTTCTTT	CASSLGTVMNTEAFF
.	TRBD1	14	TRBV5-1	TRBJ1-2	TGCGCCAGCAGCTCCGGGACAGGGGGTTTTGGCTACACCTTC	CASSSGTGGFGYTF
.	.	16	TRBV28	TRBJ2-4	TGTGCCAGCAGTTTATTGGGGCAGCTAGCCAAAAACATTCAGTACTTC	CASSLLGQLAKNIQYF
.	.	13	TRBV19	TRBJ1-4	TGTGCCACGGGGGGGGTTTCCGGAGAAAAACTGTTTTTT	CATGGVSGEKLFF
.	.	14	TRBV6-5	TRBJ1-1	TGTGCCAGCAGTACTCCGGGAAGCCACACTGAAGCTTTCTTT	CASSTPGSHTEAFF
.	.	11	TRBV29-1	TRBJ1-2	TGCAGCGTTGGACAGGACTATGGCTACACCTTC	CSVGQDYGYTF
.	TRBD2	15	TRBV4-1	TRBJ2-1	TGCGCCAGCAGCCTGGGGGGGACTAGCGGGCATGAGCAGTTCTTC	CASSLGGTSGHEQFF
.	.	14	TRBV28	TRBJ2-7	TGTGCCAGCAGTTTTTCCAGGGTTGTCTACGAGCAGTACTTC	CASSFSRVVYEQYF
.	.	13	TRBV28	TRBJ1-1	TGTGCCAGCAGTCCATCCCGGTACACTGAAGCTTTCTTT	CASSPSRYTEAFF
.	TRBD2	15	TRBV11-3	TRBJ2-1	TGTGCCAGCAGCCCGAGCGGGAGTGGCTACAATGAGCAGTTCTTC	CASSPSGSGYNEQFF
.	TRBD2	14	TRBV19	TRBJ2-4	TGTGCCAGTGGACGAGGGACTAGTACCAACATTCAGTACTTC	CASGRGTSTNIQYF
.	TRBD1	14	TRBV13	TRBJ1-6	TGTGCCAGCAGCTTTTGGACAGGGGAATCACCCCTCCACTTT	CASSFWTGESPLHF
.	.	16	TRBV6-1	TRBJ2-1	TGTGCCAGCAGTGGGACCCTGGTAGCGGGACAGAATGAGCAGTTCTTC	CASSGTLVAGQNEQFF
.	.	14	TRBV7-8	TRBJ1-3	TGTGCCAGCAGCTTAGACAGGGTTGGAAACACCATATATTTT	CASSLDRVGNTIYF
.	TRBD2	14	TRBV2	TRBJ2-5	TGTGCCAGCAAGCGTAGCGGGAACCAAGAGACCCAGTACTTC	CASKRSGNQETQYF
.	TRBD1	16	TRBV7-8	TRBJ2-5	TGTGCCAGCAGCGTTGCCCGGGTTCACAGGGGAGAGACCCAGTACTTC	CASSVARVHRGETQYF
few	.	14	TRBV9	TRBJ2-5	TGTGCCAGCAGCAGGGAAGGGGCATGGGAGACCCAGTACTTC	CASSREGAWETQYF
.	TRBD2	15	TRBV6-5	TRBJ2-2	TGTGCCAGCAGACTAGCGGGAAAACGGACCGGGGAGCTGTTTTTT	CASRLAGKRTGELFF
few	.	15	TRBV5-6	TRBJ2-2	TGTGCCAGCAGATACTTCGACAGGAACACCGGGGAGCTGTTTTTT	CASRYFDRNTGELFF
few	.	13	TRBV14	TRBJ2-1	TGTGCCAGCACACAGAGCTCCTACAATGAGCAGTTCTTC	CASTQSSYNEQFF
.	.	15	TRBV6-6	TRBJ1-2	TGTGCCAGCAGTTGGTCGAGTCGGGAGGTCTATGGCTACACCTTC	CASSWSSREVYGYTF
few	.	17	TRBV7-9	TRBJ1-1	TGTGCCAGCAGCTTAGCCTCTCAGGCCGACATGAACACTGAAGCTTTCTTT	CASSLASQADMNTEAFF
.	.	17	TRBV10-3	TRBJ2-3	TGTGCCATCAGTGAGGGGGGACGGAATCGGGGGATCGATACGCAGTATTTT	CAISEGGRNRGIDTQYF
.	.	15	TRBV29-1	TRBJ2-3	TGCAGCTCCGAAGGGGCAGCCCGCAGTCCAGATACGCAGTATTTT	CSSEGAARSPDTQYF
.	.	12	TRBV21-1	TRBJ1-5	TGTGCCAGCAGCAAAAGGGAGGGGCCCCAGCATTTT	CASSKREGPQHF
once	.	15	TRBV2	TRBJ2-2	TGTGCCAGCAGGAATGGTGCGGGGCTCACCGGGGAGCTGTTTTTT	CASRNGAGLTGELFF